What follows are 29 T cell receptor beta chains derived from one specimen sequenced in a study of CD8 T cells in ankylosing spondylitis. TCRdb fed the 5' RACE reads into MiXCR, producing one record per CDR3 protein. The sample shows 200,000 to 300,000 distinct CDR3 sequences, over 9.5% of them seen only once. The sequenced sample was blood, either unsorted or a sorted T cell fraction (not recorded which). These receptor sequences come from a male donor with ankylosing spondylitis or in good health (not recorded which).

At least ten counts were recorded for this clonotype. CDR3 nucleotide sequence: TGTGCCATCAGTGGGACCGGGACTAGCCCGATGGGGACAGATACGCAGTATTTT. Its translation: CAISGTGTSPMGTDTQYF. The chain is built from TRBV10-3 and TRBJ2-3; 9 bases are a match to TRBD2. Germline CDR1 ENHRY, CDR2 SYGVKD. The CDR3 has 18 amino acids. After removal of 4 bases from V and 3 bases from J, the junction contained 14 bases not matched to a gene.

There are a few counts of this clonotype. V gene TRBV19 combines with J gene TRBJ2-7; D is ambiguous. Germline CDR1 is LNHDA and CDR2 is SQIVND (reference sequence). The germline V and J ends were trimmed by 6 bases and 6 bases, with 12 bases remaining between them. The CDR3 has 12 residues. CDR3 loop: CASSGPVGEQYF. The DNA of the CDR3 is TGTGCCAGTAGCGGACCTGTTGGCGAGCAGTACTTC.

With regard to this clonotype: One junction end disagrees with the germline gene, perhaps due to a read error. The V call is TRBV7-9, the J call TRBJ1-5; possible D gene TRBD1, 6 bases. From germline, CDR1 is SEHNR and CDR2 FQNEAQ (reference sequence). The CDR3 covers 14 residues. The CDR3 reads CSSSLEGGNQPQHF. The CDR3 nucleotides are TGTTCCAGCAGCTTAGAAGGGGGAAATCAGCCCCAGCATTTT.

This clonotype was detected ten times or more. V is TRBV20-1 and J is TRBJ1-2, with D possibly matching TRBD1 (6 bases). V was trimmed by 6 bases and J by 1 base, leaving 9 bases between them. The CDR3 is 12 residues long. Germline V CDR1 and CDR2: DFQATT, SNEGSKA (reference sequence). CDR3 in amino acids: CSAARGNYGYTF. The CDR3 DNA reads TGCAGTGCGGCCAGGGGTAACTATGGCTACACCTTC.

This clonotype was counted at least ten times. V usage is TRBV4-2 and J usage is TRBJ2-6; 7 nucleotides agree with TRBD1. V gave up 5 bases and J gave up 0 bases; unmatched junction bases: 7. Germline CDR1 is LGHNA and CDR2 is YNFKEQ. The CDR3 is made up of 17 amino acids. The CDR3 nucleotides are TGTGCCAGCAGCTCCGGGACAGTGTCCTCTGGGGCCAACGTCCTGACTTTC. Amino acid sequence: CASSSGTVSSGANVLTF.

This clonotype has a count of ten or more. DNA for the CDR3: TGTGCCAGCAGTTACGTTCCGACAGGGGAGGGCTACGAGCAGTACTTC. It codes for CASSYVPTGEGYEQYF. This chain joins TRBV6-6 and TRBJ2-7, with D possibly matching TRBD1 (8 bases). Germline assignment: CDR1 MNHNY and CDR2 SVGAGI (reference sequence). This CDR3 region has 16 residues. Trimming removed 2 bases at V and 3 bases at J, with 17 bases between.

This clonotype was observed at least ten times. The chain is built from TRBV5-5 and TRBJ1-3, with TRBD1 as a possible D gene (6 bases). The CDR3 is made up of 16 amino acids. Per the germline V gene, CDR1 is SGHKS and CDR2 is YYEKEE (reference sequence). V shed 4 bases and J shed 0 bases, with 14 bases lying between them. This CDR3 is CASSPRQESSGNTIYF. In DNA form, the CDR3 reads TGTGCCAGCAGCCCCAGACAGGAGAGCTCTGGAAACACCATATATTTT.

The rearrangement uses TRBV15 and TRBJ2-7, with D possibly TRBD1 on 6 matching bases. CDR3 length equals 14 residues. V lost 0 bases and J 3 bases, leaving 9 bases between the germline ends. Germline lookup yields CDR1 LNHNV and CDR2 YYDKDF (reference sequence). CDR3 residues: CATSREKGGYEQYF. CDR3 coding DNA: TGTGCCACCAGCAGAGAGAAAGGGGGCTACGAGCAGTACTTC.

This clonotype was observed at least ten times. For the CDR3, the DNA is TGTGCCAGCAGCTCGACGGCGCGCACAGATACGCAGTATTTT. It yields the protein CASSSTARTDTQYF. The V call is TRBV7-9, the J call TRBJ2-3, with D unclear. CDR3 length equals 14 residues. Per the germline V gene, CDR1 is SEHNR and CDR2 is FQNEAQ (reference sequence). Trimming cost V 4 bases and J 1 base, with 9 bases left between them.

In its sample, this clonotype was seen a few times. CDR3 in DNA: TGCGCCAGCCGCTTCGGACGGAGTAATAATTCACCCCTCCACTTT. Protein sequence: CASRFGRSNNSPLHF. The genes are TRBV10-2 and TRBJ1-6, with D hard to call. This CDR3 is built from 15 residues. Trimming left V 8 bases short and J 5 bases short, with 16 bases between. The germline gives CDR1 WSHSY, CDR2 SAAADI.

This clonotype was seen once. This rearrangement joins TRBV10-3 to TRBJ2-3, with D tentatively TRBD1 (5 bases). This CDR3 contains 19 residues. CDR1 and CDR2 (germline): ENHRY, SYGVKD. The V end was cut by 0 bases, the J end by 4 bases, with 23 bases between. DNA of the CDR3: TGTGCCATCAGTGAGTCGGGCGCAGGGTCCGGTGCGCAGGCAGATACGCAGTATTTT. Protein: CAISESGAGSGAQADTQYF.

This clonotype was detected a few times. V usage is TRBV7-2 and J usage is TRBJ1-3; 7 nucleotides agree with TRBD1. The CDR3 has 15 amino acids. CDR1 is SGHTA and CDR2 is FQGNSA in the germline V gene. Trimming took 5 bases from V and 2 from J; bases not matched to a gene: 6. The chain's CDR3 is CASSKDRAAGNTIYF. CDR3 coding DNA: TGTGCCAGCAGCAAAGACAGGGCAGCTGGAAACACCATATATTTT.

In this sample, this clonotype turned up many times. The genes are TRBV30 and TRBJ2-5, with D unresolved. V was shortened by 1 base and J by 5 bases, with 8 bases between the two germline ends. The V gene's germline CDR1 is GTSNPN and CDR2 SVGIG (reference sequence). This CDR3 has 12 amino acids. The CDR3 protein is CAWSESYETQYF. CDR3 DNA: TGTGCCTGGAGTGAGAGTTACGAGACCCAGTACTTC.

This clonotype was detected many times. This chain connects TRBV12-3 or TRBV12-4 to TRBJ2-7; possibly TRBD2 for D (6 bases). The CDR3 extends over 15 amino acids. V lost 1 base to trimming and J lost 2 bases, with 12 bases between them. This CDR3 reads CASSLGNSGPYEQYF. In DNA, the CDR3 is TGTGCCAGCAGTTTAGGAAATAGCGGTCCCTACGAGCAGTACTTC.

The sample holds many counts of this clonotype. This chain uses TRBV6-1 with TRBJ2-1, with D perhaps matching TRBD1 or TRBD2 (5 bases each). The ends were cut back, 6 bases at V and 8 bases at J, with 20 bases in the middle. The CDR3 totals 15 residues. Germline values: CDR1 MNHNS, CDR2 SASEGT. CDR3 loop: CASRPFPGTSYEQFF. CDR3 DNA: TGTGCCAGCAGACCCTTCCCCGGGACGTCTTATGAGCAGTTCTTC.

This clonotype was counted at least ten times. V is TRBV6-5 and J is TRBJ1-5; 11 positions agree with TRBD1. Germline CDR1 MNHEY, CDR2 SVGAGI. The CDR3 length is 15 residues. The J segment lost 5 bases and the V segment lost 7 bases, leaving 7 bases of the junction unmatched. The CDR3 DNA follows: TGTGCCAGCAATTGGGACAGGGGGAATCATCAGCCCCAGCATTTT. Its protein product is CASNWDRGNHQPQHF.

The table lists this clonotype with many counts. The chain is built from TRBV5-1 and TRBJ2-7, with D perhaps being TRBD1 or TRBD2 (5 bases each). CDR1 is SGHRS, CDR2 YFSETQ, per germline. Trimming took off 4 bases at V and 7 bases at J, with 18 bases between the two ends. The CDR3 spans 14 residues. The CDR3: CASSASKGPPEQYF. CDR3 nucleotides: TGCGCCAGCAGCGCATCTAAGGGACCGCCGGAGCAGTACTTC.

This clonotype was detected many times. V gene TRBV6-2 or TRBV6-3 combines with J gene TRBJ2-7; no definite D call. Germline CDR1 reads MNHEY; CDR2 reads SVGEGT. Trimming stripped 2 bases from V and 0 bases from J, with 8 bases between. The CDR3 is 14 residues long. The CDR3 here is CASSYRQDSYEQYF. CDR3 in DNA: TGTGCCAGCAGTTACCGGCAGGACTCCTACGAGCAGTACTTC.

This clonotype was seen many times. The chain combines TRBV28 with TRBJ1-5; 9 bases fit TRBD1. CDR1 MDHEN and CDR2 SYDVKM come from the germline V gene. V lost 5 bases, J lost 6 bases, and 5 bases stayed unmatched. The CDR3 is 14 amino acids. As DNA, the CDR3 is TGTGCCAGCAGTCAACAGGGGGCCGGTCAGCCCCAGCATTTT. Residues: CASSQQGAGQPQHF.

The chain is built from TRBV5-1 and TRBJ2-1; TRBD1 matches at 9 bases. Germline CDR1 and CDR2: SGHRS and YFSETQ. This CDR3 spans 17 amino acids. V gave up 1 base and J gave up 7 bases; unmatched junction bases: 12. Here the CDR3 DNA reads TGCGCCAGCAGCTTGACAGGGGGCATTTTGTTAAGGAATGAGCAGTTCTTC. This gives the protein CASSLTGGILLRNEQFF.

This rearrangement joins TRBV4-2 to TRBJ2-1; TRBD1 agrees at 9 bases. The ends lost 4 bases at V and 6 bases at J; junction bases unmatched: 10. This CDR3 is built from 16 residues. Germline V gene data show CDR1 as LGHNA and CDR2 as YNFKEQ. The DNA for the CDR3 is TGTGCCAGCAGCCCTCTTCGGGACAGGGAGTCCAATGAGCAGTTCTTC. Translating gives CASSPLRDRESNEQFF.

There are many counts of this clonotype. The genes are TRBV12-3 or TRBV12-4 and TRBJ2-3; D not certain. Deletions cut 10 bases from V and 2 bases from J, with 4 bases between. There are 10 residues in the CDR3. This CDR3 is CATYTDTQYF. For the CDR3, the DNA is TGTGCCACTTACACAGATACGCAGTATTTT.

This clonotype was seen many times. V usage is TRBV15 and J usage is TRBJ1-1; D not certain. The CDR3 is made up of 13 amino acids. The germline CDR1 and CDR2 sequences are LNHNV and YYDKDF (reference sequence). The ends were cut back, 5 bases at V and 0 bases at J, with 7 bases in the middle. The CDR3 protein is CATSAEVNTEAFF. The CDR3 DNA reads TGTGCCACCAGCGCGGAGGTGAACACTGAAGCTTTCTTT.

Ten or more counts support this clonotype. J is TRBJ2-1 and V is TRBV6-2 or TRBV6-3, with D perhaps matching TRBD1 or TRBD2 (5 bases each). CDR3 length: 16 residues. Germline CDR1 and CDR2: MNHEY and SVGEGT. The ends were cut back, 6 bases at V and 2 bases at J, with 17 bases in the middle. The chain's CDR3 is CASSHSGDGPYNEQFF. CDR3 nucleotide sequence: TGTGCCAGCAGCCACTCCGGGGACGGACCCTACAATGAGCAGTTCTTC.

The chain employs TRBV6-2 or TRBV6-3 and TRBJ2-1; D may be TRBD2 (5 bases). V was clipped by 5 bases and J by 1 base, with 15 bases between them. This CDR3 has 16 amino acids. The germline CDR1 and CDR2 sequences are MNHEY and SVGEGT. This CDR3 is CASSHLVGVSYNEQFF. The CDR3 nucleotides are TGTGCCAGCAGTCATCTGGTGGGAGTATCCTACAATGAGCAGTTCTTC.

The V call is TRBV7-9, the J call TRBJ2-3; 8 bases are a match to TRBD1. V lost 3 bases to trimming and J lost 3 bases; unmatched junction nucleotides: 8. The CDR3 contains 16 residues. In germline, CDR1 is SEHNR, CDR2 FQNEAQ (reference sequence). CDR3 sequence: CASSFSRQGRTDTQYF. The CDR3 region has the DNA TGTGCCAGCAGCTTCTCTCGACAGGGGAGAACAGATACGCAGTATTTT.

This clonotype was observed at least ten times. CDR3 nucleotides: TGTGCCAGCAGCCCCAGGGGTCAGCCCCAGCATTTT. It specifies CASSPRGQPQHF. The chain has TRBV12-3 or TRBV12-4 and TRBJ1-5; D possibly corresponds to TRBD1 (6 bases). V lost 6 bases, J lost 6 bases, and 9 bases lay in between. This CDR3 comprises 12 residues.

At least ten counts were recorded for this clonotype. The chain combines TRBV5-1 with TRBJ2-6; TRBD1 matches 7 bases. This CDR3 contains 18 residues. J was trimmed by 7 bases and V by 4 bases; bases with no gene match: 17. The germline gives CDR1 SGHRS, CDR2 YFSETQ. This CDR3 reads CASSDPTGSSSSANVLTF. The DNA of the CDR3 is TGCGCCAGCAGCGATCCGACAGGGAGCTCCTCGAGTGCCAACGTCCTGACTTTC.

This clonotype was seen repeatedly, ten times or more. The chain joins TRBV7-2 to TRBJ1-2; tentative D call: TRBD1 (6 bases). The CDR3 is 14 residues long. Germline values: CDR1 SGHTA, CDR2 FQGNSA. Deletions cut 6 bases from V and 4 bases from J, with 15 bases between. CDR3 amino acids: CASSPGRTAYGYTF. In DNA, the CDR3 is TGTGCCAGCAGTCCCGGGCGGACAGCCTATGGCTACACCTTC.